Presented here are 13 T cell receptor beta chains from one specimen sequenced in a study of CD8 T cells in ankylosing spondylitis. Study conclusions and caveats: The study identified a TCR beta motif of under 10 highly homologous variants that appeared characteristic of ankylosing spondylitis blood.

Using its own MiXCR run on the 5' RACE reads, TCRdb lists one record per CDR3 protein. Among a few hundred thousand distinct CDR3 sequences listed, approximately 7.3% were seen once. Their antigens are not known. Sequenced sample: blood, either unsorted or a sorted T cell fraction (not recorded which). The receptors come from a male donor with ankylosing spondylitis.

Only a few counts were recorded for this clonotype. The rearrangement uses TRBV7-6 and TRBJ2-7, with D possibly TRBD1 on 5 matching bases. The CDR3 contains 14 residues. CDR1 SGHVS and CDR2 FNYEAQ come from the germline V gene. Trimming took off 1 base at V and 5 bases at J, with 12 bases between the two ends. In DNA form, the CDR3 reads TGTGCCAGCAGCTTAGTAGGGGCAGTGGACGAGCAGTACTTC. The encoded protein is CASSLVGAVDEQYF.

Here the CDR3 DNA reads TGTGCCAGCAGCGCCCCGGGGGCCGCCAACTATGGCTACACCTTC. It is translated as CASSAPGAANYGYTF. The genes are TRBV7-8 and TRBJ1-2; a possible D gene is TRBD1 (6 bases). The ends were cut back, 5 bases at V and 2 bases at J, with 15 bases in the middle. The CDR3 has 15 residues. From germline, CDR1 is SGHVS and CDR2 FQNEAQ.

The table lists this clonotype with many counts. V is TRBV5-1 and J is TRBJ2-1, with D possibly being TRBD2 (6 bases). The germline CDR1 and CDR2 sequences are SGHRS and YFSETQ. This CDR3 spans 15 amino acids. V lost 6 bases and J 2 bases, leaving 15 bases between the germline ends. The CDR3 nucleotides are TGCGCCAGCACCCCCCGTGGAGGGGCCTACAATGAGCAGTTCTTC. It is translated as CASTPRGGAYNEQFF.

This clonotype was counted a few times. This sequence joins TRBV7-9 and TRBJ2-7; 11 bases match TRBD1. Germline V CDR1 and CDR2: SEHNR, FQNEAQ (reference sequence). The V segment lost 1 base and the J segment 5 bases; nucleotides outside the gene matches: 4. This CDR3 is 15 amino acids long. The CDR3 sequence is CASSLGDRGKDEQYF. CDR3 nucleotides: TGTGCCAGCAGCTTAGGGGACAGGGGGAAGGACGAGCAGTACTTC.

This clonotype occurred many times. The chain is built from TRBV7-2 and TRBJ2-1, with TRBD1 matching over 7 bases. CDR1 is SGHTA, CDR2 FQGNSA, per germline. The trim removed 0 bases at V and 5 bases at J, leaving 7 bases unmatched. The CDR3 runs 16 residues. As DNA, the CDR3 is TGTGCCAGCAGCTTAGCGACAGGGTGGGGAGACAATGAGCAGTTCTTC. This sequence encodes CASSLATGWGDNEQFF. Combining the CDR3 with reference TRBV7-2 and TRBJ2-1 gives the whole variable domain GAGVSQSPSNKVTEKGKDVELRCDPISGHTALYWYRQSLGQGLEFLIYFQGNSAPDKSGLPSDRFSAERTGGSVSTLTIQRTQQEDSAVYLCASSLATGWGDNEQFFGPGTRLTVL.

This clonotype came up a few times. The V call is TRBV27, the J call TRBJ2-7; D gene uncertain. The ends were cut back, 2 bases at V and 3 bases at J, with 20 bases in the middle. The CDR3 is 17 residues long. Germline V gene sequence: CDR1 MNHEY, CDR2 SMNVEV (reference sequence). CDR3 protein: CASSLKSYPSSHYEQYF. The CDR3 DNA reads TGTGCCAGCAGTTTAAAGTCCTACCCCTCCTCACACTACGAGCAGTACTTC.

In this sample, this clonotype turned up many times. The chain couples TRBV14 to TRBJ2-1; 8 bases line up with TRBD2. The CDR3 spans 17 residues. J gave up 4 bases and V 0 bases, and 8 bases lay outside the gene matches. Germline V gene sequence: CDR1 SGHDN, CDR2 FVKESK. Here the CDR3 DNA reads TGTGCCAGCAGCCAAGATCTCTTAGCGGGAAAATACAATGAGCAGTTCTTC. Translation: CASSQDLLAGKYNEQFF.

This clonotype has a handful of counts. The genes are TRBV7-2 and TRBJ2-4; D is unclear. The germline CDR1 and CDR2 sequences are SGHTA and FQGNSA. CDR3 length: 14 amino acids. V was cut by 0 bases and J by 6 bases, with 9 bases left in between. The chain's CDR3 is CASSLARNLNIQYF. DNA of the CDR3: TGTGCCAGCAGCTTAGCGCGGAACTTAAACATTCAGTACTTC.

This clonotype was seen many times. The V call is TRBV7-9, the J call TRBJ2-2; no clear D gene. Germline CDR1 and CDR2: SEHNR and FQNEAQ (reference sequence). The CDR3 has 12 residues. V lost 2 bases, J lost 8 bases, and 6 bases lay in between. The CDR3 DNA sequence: TGTGCCAGCAGCTTATTCCTGGGGGAGCTGTTTTTT. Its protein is CASSLFLGELFF.

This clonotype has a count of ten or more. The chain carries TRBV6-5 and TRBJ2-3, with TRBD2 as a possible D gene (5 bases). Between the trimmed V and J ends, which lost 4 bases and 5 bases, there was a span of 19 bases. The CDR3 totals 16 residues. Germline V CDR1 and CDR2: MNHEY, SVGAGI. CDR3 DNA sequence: TGTGCCAGCAGTTCCTTAGATGGCGGAGAGGGAGATACGCAGTATTTT. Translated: CASSSLDGGEGDTQYF.

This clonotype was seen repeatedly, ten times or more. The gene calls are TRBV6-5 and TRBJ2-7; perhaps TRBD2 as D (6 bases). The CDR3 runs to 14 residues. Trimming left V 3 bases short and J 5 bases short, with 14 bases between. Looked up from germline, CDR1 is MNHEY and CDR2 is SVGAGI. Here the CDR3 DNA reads TGTGCCAGCAGTTATAGCCCGGACTATGACGAGCAGTACTTC. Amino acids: CASSYSPDYDEQYF.

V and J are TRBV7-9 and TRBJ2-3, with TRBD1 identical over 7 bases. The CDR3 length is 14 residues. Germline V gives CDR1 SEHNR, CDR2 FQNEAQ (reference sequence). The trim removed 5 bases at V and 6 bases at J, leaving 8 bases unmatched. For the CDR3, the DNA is TGTGCCAGCAGCCCCCGACAGGGAGAGGATACGCAGTATTTT. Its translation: CASSPRQGEDTQYF.

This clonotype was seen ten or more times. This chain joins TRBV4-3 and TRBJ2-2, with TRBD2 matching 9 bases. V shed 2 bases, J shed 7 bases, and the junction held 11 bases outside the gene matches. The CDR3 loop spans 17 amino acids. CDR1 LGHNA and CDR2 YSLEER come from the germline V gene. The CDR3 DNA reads TGCGCCAGCAGCCAACCGGCCAGGCGGGAGGGCGACGGGGAGCTGTTTTTT. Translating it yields CASSQPARREGDGELFF.